This record covers a single TCR beta chain. In this sample, this clonotype turned up many times. Which antigen it targets is not known. Base qualities are not at hand, and no much larger clone is one base apart. These data come from a study of blood T cells in healthy people across ages (dated by TCRdb to about 2015). For context, the study as a whole: In model experiments, roughly one uniquely barcoded TCR beta cDNA molecule per two T cells was captured by template switching. To avoid experimental bias, donors of different ages were distributed randomly across sequencing lanes. The study measured age-related changes in TCR beta repertoire diversity using deep sequencing normalized with unique cDNA molecular identifiers. Four age groups were formed from the donors: young (average approximately 16 years), middle-aged (approximately 39), aged (about 62) and long-lived (more than 75). The study analyzed two additional independent replicas of 1 million unique cDNA reads from the same blood draw for two donors, one aged 18 to 29 and one aged 80 or older. Overall study outcomes, separate from this receptor: The CMV infection status of donors was not known, potentially confounding age-related changes in expanded clonotypes. A strong correlation was found between observed TCR beta diversity and the percentage of naive T cells measured by flow cytometry. Observed TCR beta diversity per million T cells fell roughly linearly with age, and a significant reduction was already apparent by age approximately 40. Estimates of total diversity based on one million sequenced T cells were considered lower bounds and underestimates. Bulk unsorted PBMC profiling prevented conclusive comparison of naive and antigen-experienced compartments. The long-lived group showed more naive CD4+ T cells, fewer expanded clones and increased TCR diversity than the aged group, suggesting age selection.

Libraries came from 5' RACE. Sequencing was performed on an Illumina HiSeq 2500. The second PCR ran for about 6 to 12 cycles and used a J-beta primer mix along with a sample-barcoded 5' primer. A template-switch 5' adaptor carrying 12 random nucleotides introduced a unique molecular identifier onto each TCR beta cDNA molecule. Each sample yielded at least 2.5 million CDR3-containing paired-end reads. First-strand cDNA was synthesized from all RNA with the Mint cDNA synthesis kit, primed by a TRBC-specific oligonucleotide. Following uracil-DNA glycosylase treatment, a first 18-cycle PCR with universal primers M1SS and BC2_uni_R was performed on all cDNA. On the study's bioinformatics: Each sample was normalized by randomly selecting 1 million high-quality reads, each carrying a distinct molecular identifier. Reads with shared molecular identifiers were discarded instead of being binned into consensus sequences. MiTCR, with a Q25 quality threshold and the strictest error-elimination algorithm, was used for CDR3 identification, clonotype clustering and error correction. Lower-bound total TCR beta diversity was estimated with a nonparametric unseen species model using Euler transformation. TCRdb reran the public reads through fastp at Q25 and MiXCR, keeping productive beta chains. One record per CDR3 amino acid sequence lists the most common genes and DNA. It is TCRdb's table, rather than the study itself, that gives the V and J calls and clone size. The sample table shows about 780,000 distinct CDR3 sequences, and about 47% are seen once. The top ten clones comprise over 15% of the sample.

A distance of 9 bases separates the germline ends of V and J, which lose 3 bases and 0 bases respectively. The CDR3 runs 13 amino acids, cysteine and phenylalanine included. The retained sequence is limited to the CDR3, 39 bases, with the frame set at the first base. CDR1 and CDR2 are read off the germline V gene (reference sequence) as DFQATT and SNEGSKA. Donors were about 36 systemically healthy Caucasian individuals from Russia aged roughly 6 to 95 years. Each donor gave about 9.7 milliliters of peripheral blood, drawn into EDTA-treated Vacutainer tubes. Ficoll-Paque density-gradient centrifugation was used to isolate PBMCs, with at least 6.5 million per sample. Total RNA was extracted from PBMCs with Trizol reagent, with at least 6 micrograms obtained per sample. For every donor, flow cytometry on a PBMC aliquot measured the percentage of naive CD45RAhigh/CD27high T cells.

The rearranged segments are TRBV20-1 and TRBJ2-7; the D call is possibly TRBD1 or TRBD2, each sharing 5 bases. Sequencing was performed on blood. The sequence derives from a man older than 75 in good health. The bases are TGCAGTGCTAGGCCAGGGACCTCCTACGAGCAGTACTTC. Its translation is CSARPGTSYEQYF.